This T cell receptor beta chain originates from a study of T cell repertoires in cytomegalovirus infection. Study details: In the study, CMV epitopes included recently identified HLA-C-restricted and well-studied HLA-B-restricted ones. Carrying CMV and the relevant HLA type showed in public TCR beta signatures. General study points: There were HLA-C-restricted CMV-specific TCR beta clonotypes dominating the ex vivo response.

This clonotype was observed a handful of times. Its antigen is not known. TCRdb independently ran MiXCR on the reads; one entry per CDR3 protein. In the table there are hundreds of thousands of distinct CDR3 sequences, roughly 34% of which are singletons. The V segment lost 4 bases and the J segment 0 bases; nucleotides outside the gene matches: 3. CDR1 is MRHNA and CDR2 is SNTAGT in the germline V gene. This CDR3 has 15 residues. This sample comprised cultured PBMCs, obtained from culture after CMV antigen stimulation. The source is a human donor in good health (CMV status not recorded). Some clones in this sample may be carry-over from other donors' samples. V usage is TRBV6-4 and J usage is TRBJ2-1; 7 bases match TRBD2. The CDR3 sequence: CASSVLAGSYNEQFF. Written as DNA, the CDR3 is TGTGCCAGCAGTGTTTTAGCGGGCTCCTACAATGAGCAGTTCTTC.